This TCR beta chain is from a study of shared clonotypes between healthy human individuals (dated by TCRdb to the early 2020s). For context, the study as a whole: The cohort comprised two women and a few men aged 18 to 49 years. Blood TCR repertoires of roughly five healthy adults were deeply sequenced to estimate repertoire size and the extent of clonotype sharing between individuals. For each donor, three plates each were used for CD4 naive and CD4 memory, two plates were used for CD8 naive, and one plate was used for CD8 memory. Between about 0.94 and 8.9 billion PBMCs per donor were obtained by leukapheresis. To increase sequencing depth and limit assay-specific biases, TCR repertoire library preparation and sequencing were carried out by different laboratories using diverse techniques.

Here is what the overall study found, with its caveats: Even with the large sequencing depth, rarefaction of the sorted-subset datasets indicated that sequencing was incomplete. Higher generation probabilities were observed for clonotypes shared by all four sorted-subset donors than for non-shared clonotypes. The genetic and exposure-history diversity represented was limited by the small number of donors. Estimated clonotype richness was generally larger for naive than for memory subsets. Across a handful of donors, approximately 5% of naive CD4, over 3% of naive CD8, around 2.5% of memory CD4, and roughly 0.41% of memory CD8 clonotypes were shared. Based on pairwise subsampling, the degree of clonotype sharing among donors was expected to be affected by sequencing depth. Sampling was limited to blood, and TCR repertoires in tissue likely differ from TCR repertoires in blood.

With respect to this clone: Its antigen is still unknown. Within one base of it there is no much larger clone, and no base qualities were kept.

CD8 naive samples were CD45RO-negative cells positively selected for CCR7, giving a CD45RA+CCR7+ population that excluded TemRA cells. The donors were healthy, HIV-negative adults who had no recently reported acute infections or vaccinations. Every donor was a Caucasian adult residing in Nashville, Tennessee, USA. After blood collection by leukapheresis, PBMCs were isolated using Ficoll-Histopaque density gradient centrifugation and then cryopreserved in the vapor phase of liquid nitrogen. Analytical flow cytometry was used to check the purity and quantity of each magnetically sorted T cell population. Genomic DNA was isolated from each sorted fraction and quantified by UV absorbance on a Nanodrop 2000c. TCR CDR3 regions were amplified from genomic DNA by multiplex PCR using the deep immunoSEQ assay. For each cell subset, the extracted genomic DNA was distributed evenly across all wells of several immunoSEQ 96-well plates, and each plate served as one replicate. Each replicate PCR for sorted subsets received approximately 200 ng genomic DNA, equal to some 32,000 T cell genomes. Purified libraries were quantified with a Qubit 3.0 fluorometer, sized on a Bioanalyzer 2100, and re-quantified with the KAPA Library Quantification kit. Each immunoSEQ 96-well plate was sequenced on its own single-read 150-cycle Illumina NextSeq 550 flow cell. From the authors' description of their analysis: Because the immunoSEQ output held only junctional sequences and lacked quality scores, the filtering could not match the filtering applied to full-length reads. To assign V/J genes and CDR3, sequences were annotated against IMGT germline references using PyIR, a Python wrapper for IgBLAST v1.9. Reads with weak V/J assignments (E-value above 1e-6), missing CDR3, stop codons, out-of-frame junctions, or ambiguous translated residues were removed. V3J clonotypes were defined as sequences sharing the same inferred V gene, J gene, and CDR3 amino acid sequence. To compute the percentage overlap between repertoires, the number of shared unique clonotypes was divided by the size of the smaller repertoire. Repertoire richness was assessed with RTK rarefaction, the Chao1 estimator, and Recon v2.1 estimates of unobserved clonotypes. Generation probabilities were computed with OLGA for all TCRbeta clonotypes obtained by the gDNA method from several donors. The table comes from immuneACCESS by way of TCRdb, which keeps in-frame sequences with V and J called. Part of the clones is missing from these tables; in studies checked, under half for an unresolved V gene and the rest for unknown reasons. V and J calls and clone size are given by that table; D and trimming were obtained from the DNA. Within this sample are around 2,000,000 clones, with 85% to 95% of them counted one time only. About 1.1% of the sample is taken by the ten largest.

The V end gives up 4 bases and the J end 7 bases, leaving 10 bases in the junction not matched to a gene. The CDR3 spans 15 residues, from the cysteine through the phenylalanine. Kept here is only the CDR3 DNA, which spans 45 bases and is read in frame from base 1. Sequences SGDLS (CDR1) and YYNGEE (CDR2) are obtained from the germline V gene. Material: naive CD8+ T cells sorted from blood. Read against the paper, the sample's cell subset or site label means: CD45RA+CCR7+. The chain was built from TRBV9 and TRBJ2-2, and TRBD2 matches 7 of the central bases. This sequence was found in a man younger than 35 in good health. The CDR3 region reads CASSQGGREGGELFF. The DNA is TGTGCCAGCAGCCAGGGAGGGAGAGAGGGCGGGGAGCTGTTTTTT.